These 12 T cell receptor beta chains were sequenced from one sample in a study of blood T cell repertoires in COVID-19. Profiling relied on immunoSEQ multiplex PCR, and the TCRdb table lists in-frame clones only, not all of them. The sample has over 95,000 clones; approximately 80% are singletons. The sequenced sample consisted of peripheral blood. The receptors come from a woman aged 40-49 years with acute or convalescent COVID-19.

The chain is built from TRBV29-1 and TRBJ2-5; 8 bases fit TRBD2. Germline CDR1 reads SQVTM; CDR2 reads ANQGSEA. There are 12 residues in the CDR3. V shed 8 bases, J shed 5 bases, and the junction held 7 bases outside the gene matches. CDR3 nucleotides: TGCAGCATCACTAGCGGTATCGAGACCCAGTACTTC. It specifies CSITSGIETQYF.

The chain joins TRBV5-8 to TRBJ2-3; 9 positions agree with TRBD2. With V trimmed by 1 base and J by 6 bases, 9 bases remained unmatched. CDR1 is SGHTS and CDR2 is YDEGEE in the germline V gene. The CDR3 is 16 residues long. In nucleotides, the CDR3 is TGTGCCAGCAGCTTGTCTCGTCAGCGGGGGGTCGATACGCAGTATTTT. It codes for CASSLSRQRGVDTQYF.

This clone was detected only once. J is TRBJ2-7 and V is TRBV7-6; no definite D call. Trimming shortened V by 1 base and J by 6 bases, and 16 bases separated the two germline ends. Germline CDR1 reads SGHVS; CDR2 reads FNYEAQ. This CDR3 contains 15 residues. For the CDR3, the DNA is TGTGCCAGCAGCTTAGATTCCGGGTACCTAACCGAGCAGTACTTC. Translated, it gives CASSLDSGYLTEQYF.

The CDR3 DNA follows: TGCGCCAGCAGCCAAGAGGCGGGGTATAGCAATCAGCCCCAGCATTTT. Its translation: CASSQEAGYSNQPQHF. The chain couples TRBV4-1 to TRBJ1-5; D is ambiguous. Trimming stripped 0 bases from V and 0 bases from J, with 9 bases between. The germline V gene encodes CDR1 MGHRA and CDR2 YSYEKL. There are 16 residues in the CDR3.

The V call is TRBV5-8, the J call TRBJ1-4; D possibly corresponds to TRBD1 (6 bases). Germline loops: CDR1 SGHTS, CDR2 YDEGEE. Trimming took off 0 bases at V and 6 bases at J, with 9 bases between the two ends. The CDR3 covers 14 residues. The DNA for the CDR3 is TGTGCCAGCAGCTTGGCACAGGGAGATGAAAAACTGTTTTTT. This sequence encodes CASSLAQGDEKLFF.

The chain is built from TRBV5-1 and TRBJ1-6; no reliable D call. Germline assignment: CDR1 SGHRS and CDR2 YFSETQ. The CDR3 totals 14 residues. The V gene lost 0 bases and the J gene lost 7 bases, with 8 bases spanning the gap. The CDR3 bases are TGCGCCAGCAGCTTGGTACCACGGAATTCACCCCTCCACTTT. Translated, it gives CASSLVPRNSPLHF.

Points on this clone: Germline and junction disagree at one end, which may indicate a read error. V gene TRBV18 combines with J gene TRBJ2-4; D remains ambiguous. The CDR3 totals 14 residues. Germline assignment: CDR1 KGHSH and CDR2 LQKENI. The CDR3 sequence: CASSPPIGKNIQYF. The DNA for the CDR3 is TGTGCCAGCTCCCCACCCATCGGCAAAAACATTCAGTACTTC.

The chain has TRBV9 and TRBJ1-2; 10 nucleotides align to TRBD1. The junction had 6 bases not matched to a gene; V was cut back by 3 bases and J by 4 bases. CDR3 length: 15 residues. Germline V gene sequence: CDR1 SGDLS, CDR2 YYNGEE. CDR3 sequence reads: CASSAGTGDTYGYTF. The CDR3 region has the DNA TGTGCCAGCAGCGCCGGGACAGGGGATACCTATGGCTACACCTTC.

The chain employs TRBV3-1 (or the pseudogene TRBV3-2) and TRBJ2-3; 11 positions agree with TRBD2. CDR1 is LGHDT, CDR2 YNNKEL, per germline (reference sequence). The CDR3 sequence is 16 residues long. J was trimmed by 2 bases and V by 3 bases; bases with no gene match: 4. The CDR3 DNA sequence: TGTGCCAGCAGCCACTGGACTAGCGGGCCCACAGATACGCAGTATTTT. It codes for CASSHWTSGPTDTQYF.

This clone was counted once. In DNA form, the CDR3 reads TGTGCCAGCAGCCCAGGGGGACACCCCTCCTACGAGCAGTACTTC. It is translated as CASSPGGHPSYEQYF. The chain uses TRBV11-3 and TRBJ2-7, with TRBD1 identical over 7 bases. This CDR3 region has 15 residues. The germline CDR1 and CDR2 sequences are SGHNT and YENEEA. V trimming: 5 bases; J trimming: 0 bases; junction bases outside the gene matches: 7.

CDR3: CASSIGGLSSRNGYTF. As DNA, the CDR3 is TGTGCCAGTAGTATAGGGGGCCTCTCGTCCCGTAATGGCTACACCTTC. The chain carries TRBV19 and TRBJ1-2; maybe TRBD1 (5 bases). The CDR3 is 16 residues long. Trimming removed 1 base at V and 6 bases at J, with 18 bases between. CDR1 LNHDA and CDR2 SQIVND come from the germline V gene (reference sequence). The full variable domain, in which reference TRBV19 and TRBJ1-2 provide the parts outside the CDR3, is DGGITQSPKYLFRKEGQNVTLSCEQNLNHDAMYWYRQDPGQGLRLIYYSQIVNDFQKGDIAEGYSVSREKKESFPLTVTSAQKNPTAFYLCASSIGGLSSRNGYTFGSGTRLTVV.

The chain uses TRBV27 and TRBJ2-7, with 12 bases lining up with TRBD2. J lost 4 bases, V lost 5 bases, and 6 bases had no gene match. Per the germline V gene, CDR1 is MNHEY and CDR2 is SMNVEV (reference sequence). The CDR3 consists of 15 residues. CDR3: CASSLTTSGGYEQYF. The DNA for the CDR3 is TGTGCCAGCAGTCTCACGACTAGCGGGGGTTACGAGCAGTACTTC.